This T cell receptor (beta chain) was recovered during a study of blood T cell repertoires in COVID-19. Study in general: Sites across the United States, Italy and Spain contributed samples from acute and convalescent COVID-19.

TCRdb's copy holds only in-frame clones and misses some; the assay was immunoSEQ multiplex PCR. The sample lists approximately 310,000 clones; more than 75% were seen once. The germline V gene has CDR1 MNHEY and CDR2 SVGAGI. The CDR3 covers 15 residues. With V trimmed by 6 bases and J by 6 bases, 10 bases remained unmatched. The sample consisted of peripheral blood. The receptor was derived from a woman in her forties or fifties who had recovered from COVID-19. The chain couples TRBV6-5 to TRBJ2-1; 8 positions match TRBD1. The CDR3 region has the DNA TGTGCCAGCAGAAGGACAGGGAATGGACCCAATGAGCAGTTCTTC. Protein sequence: CASRRTGNGPNEQFF.